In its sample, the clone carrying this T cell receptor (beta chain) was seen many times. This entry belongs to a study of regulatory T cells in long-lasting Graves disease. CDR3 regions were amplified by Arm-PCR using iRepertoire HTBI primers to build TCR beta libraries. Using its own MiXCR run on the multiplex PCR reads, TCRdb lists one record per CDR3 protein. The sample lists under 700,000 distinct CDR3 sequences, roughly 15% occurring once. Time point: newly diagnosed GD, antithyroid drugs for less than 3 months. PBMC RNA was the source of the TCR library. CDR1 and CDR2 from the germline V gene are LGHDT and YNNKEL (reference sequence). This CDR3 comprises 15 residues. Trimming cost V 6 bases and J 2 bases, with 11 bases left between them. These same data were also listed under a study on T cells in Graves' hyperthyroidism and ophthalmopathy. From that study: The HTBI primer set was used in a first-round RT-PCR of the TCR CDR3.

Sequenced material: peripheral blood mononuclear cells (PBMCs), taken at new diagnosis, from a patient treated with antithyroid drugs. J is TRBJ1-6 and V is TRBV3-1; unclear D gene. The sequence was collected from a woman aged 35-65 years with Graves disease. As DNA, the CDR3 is TGTGCCAGCAGGGGCTCAGGCCCCTATAATTCACCCCTCCACTTT. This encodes CASRGSGPYNSPLHF.